Shown below are 7 T cell receptor beta chains from a single sample sequenced in a study of STAT5B mutations in CD4+ large granular lymphocyte leukemia. Clones were sequenced by immunoSEQ multiplex PCR, and TCRdb holds only the in-frame ones, with some missing. Among around 28,000 clones listed, approximately 80% were seen once. What was sequenced was CD4+ T cells from blood buffy coats. The receptors come from a human donor in good health.

The chain joins TRBV5-1 to TRBJ2-7, with TRBD2 matching over 13 bases. CDR1 is SGHRS and CDR2 is YFSETQ in the germline V gene. With 2 bases clipped from V and 7 bases from J, the junction kept 6 bases outside the gene matches. This CDR3 contains 15 residues. In nucleotides, the CDR3 is TGCGCCAGCAGCTTTGGACTAGCGGGAGAAGGGGAGCAGTACTTC. Its translation is CASSFGLAGEGEQYF.

The chain recombines TRBV7-2 with TRBJ2-2; 8 nucleotides align to TRBD2. V shed 2 bases and J 6 bases; nucleotides not matched to a gene: 5. This CDR3 has 15 residues. The germline gives CDR1 SGHTA, CDR2 FQGNSA. The CDR3 reads CASSLFGGVPGELFF. Here the CDR3 DNA reads TGTGCCAGCAGCTTATTCGGGGGGGTCCCCGGGGAGCTGTTTTTT.

The chain employs TRBV29-1 and TRBJ2-7; the D gene could be TRBD1 or TRBD2 (5 bases each). CDR3 length equals 14 residues. Germline V CDR1 and CDR2: SQVTM, ANQGSEA. The V and J ends lost 4 bases and 5 bases respectively, with 18 bases between them. The chain's CDR3 is CSVGWGGQGNEQYF. For the CDR3, the DNA is TGCAGCGTTGGCTGGGGCGGGCAGGGCAACGAGCAGTACTTC.

This rearrangement joins TRBV25-1 to TRBJ1-4, with a tentative D call TRBD1 (5 bases). From germline, CDR1 is MGHDK and CDR2 SYGVNS. Trimming removed 2 bases from V and 8 bases from J, with 15 bases in between. The CDR3 length is 15 residues. The CDR3 here is CASSERAGPPEKLFF. CDR3 DNA: TGTGCCAGCAGTGAAAGGGCGGGGCCCCCGGAAAAACTGTTTTTT.

V usage is TRBV10-2 and J usage is TRBJ2-7; no firm D call. The CDR3 loop spans 13 amino acids. Trimming left V 5 bases short and J 0 bases short, with 8 bases between. Germline loops: CDR1 WSHSY, CDR2 SAAADI. CDR3 coding DNA: TGCGCCAGCAGTTATGACACCTCCTACGAGCAGTACTTC. This translates into CASSYDTSYEQYF.

The genes are TRBV13 and TRBJ1-2; D may be TRBD1 (5 bases). Germline lookup yields CDR1 PRHDT and CDR2 FYEKMQ (reference sequence). V gave up 2 bases and J gave up 5 bases, with 9 bases separating them. This CDR3 is 13 amino acids long. The CDR3: CASSLRGEYGYTF. The CDR3 DNA reads TGTGCCAGCAGCTTACGGGGGGAATATGGCTACACCTTC.

The chain employs TRBV19 and TRBJ1-5; weak D call: TRBD1 (6 bases). CDR3 length: 15 amino acids. Germline assignment: CDR1 LNHDA and CDR2 SQIVND (reference sequence). The V and J ends lost 5 bases and 5 bases respectively, with 16 bases between them. CDR3 amino acids: CASSRRMGADQPQHF. The CDR3 DNA reads as TGTGCCAGTAGTCGTCGTATGGGGGCGGATCAGCCCCAGCATTTT.